This T cell receptor (beta chain) was sequenced in a study of cytotoxic CD8 clonotypes in ibrutinib-treated CLL. As for the study in general: Around 12 relapsed/refractory, about 14 treatment-naive; roughly 17 IGHV unmutated. The study, taken as a whole, reports: Sustained-remission and progressing patients had different sampling times. Upon ibrutinib response clonality rose, and upon progression it fell back toward baseline. Public clonotypes were uncommon and contracted or stayed stable on treatment.

Points on this clone: The target antigen is unknown.

CDR3 length equals 17 residues. Unmatched junction bases numbered 11, after V lost 0 bases and J lost 7 bases. Germline CDR1 reads SNHLY; CDR2 reads FYNNEI. Profiled with immunoSEQ multiplex PCR; TCRdb holds only in-frame clones, not every one. In the table there are 250,000 or so clones, 70% of which are singletons. This clonotype was obtained from a human donor with chronic lymphocytic leukemia. This chain uses TRBV2 with TRBJ1-4; 7 bases are a match to TRBD1. The sequences come from PBMCs, collected after 24 months of ibrutinib treatment. CDR3 sequence reads: CASSEALRRQGGEKLFF. The DNA of the CDR3 is TGTGCCAGCAGTGAAGCGCTTCGGAGACAGGGCGGTGAAAAACTGTTTTTT.